The TCR beta chain described here comes from a study of response to subunit inactivated influenza vaccine. TCRdb passed the RT-PCR reads through MiXCR, listing each CDR3 protein once. This table holds 590,000 or so distinct CDR3 sequences, 12% to 15% found once. With 4 bases clipped from V and 5 bases from J, the junction kept 16 bases outside the gene matches. The CDR3 totals 18 residues. Germline loops: CDR1 LGHDT, CDR2 YNNKEL (reference sequence). The study, taken as a whole, reports: Seasonal influenza vaccination, on each occasion, was suggested by the authors to recruit few new T cells.

This clonotype was seen a handful of times. Its target is unknown. The receptor's source is a man between 45 and 60 years old who received an inactivated influenza vaccine. This specimen was PBMCs from blood, taken around 15 days before vaccination. This chain uses TRBV3-1 with TRBJ2-5; TRBD2 agrees at 10 bases. CDR3 amino acids: CASSPPGSSSGGVETQYF. DNA of the CDR3: TGTGCCAGCAGCCCTCCTGGGAGTTCGAGCGGGGGGGTGGAGACCCAGTACTTC.